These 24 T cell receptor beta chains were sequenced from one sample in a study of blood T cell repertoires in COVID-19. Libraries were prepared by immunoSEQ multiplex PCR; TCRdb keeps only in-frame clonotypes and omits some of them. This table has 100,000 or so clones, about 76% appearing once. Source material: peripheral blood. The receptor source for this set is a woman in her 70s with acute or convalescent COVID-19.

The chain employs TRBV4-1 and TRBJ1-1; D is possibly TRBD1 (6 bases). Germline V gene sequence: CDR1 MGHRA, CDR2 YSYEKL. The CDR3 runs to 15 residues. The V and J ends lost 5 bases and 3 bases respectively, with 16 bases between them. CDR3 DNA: TGCGCCAGCAGCTACCCCACAGGGTTGGACACTGAAGCTTTCTTT. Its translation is CASSYPTGLDTEAFF.

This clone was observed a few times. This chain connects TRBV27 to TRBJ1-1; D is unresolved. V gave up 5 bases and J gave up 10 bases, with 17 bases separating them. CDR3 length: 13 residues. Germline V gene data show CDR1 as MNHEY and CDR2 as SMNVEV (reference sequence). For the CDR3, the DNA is TGTGCCAGCAGTCCTGCCGGGGTAGAAAGAGCTTTCTTT. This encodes CASSPAGVERAFF.

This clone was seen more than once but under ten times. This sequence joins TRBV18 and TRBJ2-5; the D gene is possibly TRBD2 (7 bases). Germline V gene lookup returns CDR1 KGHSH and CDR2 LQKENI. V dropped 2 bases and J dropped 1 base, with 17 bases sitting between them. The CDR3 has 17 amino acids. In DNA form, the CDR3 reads TGTGCCAGCTCACCAAGTTTGGCGGGGGCCGTCCAAGAGACCCAGTACTTC. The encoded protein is CASSPSLAGAVQETQYF.

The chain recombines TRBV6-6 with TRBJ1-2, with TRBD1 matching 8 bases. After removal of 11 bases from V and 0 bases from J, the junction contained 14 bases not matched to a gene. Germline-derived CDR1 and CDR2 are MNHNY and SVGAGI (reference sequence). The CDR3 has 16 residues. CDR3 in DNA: TGTGCCGTTACCTTGGACAGGGTAGGGGCTAACTATGGCTACACCTTC. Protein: CAVTLDRVGANYGYTF.

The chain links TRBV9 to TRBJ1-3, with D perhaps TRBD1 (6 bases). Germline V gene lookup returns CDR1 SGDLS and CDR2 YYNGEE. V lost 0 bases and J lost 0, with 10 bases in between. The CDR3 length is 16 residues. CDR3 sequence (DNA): TGTGCCAGCAGCGTAGGGACAGACTTCTCTGGAAACACCATATATTTT. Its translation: CASSVGTDFSGNTIYF.

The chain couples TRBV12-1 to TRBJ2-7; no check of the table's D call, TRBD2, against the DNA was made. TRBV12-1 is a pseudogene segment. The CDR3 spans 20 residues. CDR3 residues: CASSSYDISGGARVSYEQYF. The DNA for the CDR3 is TGTGCCAGCAGCTCCTATGACATTAGCGGGGGGGCCAGGGTTTCCTACGAGCAGTACTTC.

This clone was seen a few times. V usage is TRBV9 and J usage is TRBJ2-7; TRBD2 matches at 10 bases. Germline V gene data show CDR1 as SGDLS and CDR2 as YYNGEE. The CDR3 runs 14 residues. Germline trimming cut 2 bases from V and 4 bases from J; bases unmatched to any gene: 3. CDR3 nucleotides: TGTGCCAGCAGCGTGGCTAGCGGGGGTTACGAGCAGTACTTC. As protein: CASSVASGGYEQYF.

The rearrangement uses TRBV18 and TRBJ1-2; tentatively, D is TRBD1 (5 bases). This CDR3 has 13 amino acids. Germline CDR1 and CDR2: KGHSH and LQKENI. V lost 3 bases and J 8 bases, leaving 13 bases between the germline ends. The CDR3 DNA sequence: TGTGCCAGCTCACCCTCCTGGGGGGAGGGCTACACCTTC. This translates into CASSPSWGEGYTF. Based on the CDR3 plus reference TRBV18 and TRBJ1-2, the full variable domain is NAGVMQNPRHLVRRRGQEARLRCSPMKGHSHVYWYRQLPEEGLKFMVYLQKENIIDESGMPKERFSAEFPKEGPSILRIQQVVRGDSAAYFCASSPSWGEGYTFGSGTRLTVV.

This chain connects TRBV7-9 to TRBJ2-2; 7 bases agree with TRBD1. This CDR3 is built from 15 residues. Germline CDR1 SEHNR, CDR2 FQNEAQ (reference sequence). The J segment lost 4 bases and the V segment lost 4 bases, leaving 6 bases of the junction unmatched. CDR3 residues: CASSSQGRGTGELFF. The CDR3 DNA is TGTGCCAGCAGCTCACAGGGGCGAGGCACCGGGGAGCTGTTTTTT.

The CDR3 nucleotides are TGTGCCAGCAGCCCACCCGCGGGGCCAGAGACCCAGTACTTC. It codes for CASSPPAGPETQYF. The chain uses TRBV7-9 and TRBJ2-5; D perhaps matches TRBD2 (6 bases). Deletions cut 5 bases from V and 4 bases from J, with 14 bases between. Germline CDR1 SEHNR, CDR2 FQNEAQ (reference sequence). The length of the CDR3 is 14 residues.

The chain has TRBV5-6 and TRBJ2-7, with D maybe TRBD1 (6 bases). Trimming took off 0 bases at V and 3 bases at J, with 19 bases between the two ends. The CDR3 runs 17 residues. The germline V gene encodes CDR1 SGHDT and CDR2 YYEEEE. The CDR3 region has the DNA TGTGCCAGCAGCTTGGCCAAGCAGGGGTCAGCCCACTACGAGCAGTACTTC. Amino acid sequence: CASSLAKQGSAHYEQYF.

The CDR3 DNA follows: TGTGCCACCAGCCGTATGACAGGGGTGGACGGAGAGACCCAGTACTTC. Amino acids: CATSRMTGVDGETQYF. The V gene is TRBV15, the J gene TRBJ2-5; TRBD1 aligns across 8 bases. V lost 5 bases, J lost 4 bases, and 12 bases stayed unmatched. Germline V CDR1 and CDR2: LNHNV, YYDKDF (reference sequence). The CDR3 is 16 residues long.

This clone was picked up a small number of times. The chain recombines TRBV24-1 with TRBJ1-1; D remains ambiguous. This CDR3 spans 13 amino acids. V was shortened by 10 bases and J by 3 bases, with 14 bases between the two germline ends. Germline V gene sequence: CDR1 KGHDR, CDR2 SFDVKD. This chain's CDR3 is CATSLDRDTEAFF. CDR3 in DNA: TGTGCCACGAGTCTCGACCGGGACACTGAAGCTTTCTTT.

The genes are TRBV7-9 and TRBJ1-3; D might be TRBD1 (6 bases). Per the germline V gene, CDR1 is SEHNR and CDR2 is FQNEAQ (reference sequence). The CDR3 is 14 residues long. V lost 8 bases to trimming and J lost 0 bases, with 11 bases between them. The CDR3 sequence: CASRTGSSGNTIYF. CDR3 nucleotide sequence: TGTGCCAGCCGTACAGGGTCCTCTGGAAACACCATATATTTT.

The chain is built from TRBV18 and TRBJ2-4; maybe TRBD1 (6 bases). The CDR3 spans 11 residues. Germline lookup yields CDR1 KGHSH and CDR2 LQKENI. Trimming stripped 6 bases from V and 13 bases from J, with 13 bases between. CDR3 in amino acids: CASSPGHVQYF. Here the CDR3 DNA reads TGTGCCAGCTCGCCGGGACACGTCCAGTACTTC.

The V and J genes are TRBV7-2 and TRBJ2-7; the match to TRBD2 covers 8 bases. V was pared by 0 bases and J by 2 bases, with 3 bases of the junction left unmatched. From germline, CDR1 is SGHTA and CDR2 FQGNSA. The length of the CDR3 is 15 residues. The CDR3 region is CASSLAVAGTYEQYF. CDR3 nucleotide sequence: TGTGCCAGCAGCTTAGCGGTAGCGGGGACCTACGAGCAGTACTTC.

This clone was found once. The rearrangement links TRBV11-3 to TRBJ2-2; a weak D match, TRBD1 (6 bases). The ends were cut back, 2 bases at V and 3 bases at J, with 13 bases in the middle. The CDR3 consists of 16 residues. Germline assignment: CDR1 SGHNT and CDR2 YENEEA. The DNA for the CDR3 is TGTGCCAGCAGCTTAAGACAGGCAGGATACACCGGGGAGCTGTTTTTT. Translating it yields CASSLRQAGYTGELFF.

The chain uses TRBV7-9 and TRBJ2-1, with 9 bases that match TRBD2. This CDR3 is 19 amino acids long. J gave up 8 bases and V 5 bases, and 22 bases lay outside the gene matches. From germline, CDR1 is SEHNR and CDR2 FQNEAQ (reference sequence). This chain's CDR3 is CASSLPAGLAGAPRDEQFF. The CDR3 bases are TGTGCCAGCAGCCTACCAGCCGGGTTAGCGGGGGCCCCCAGGGATGAGCAGTTCTTC.

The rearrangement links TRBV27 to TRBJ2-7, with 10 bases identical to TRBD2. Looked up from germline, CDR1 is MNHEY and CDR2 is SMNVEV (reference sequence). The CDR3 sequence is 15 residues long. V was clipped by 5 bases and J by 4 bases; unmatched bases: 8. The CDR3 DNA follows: TGTGCCAGCAGTAGAGAGCGGGGGGGCCAATACGAGCAGTACTTC. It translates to CASSRERGGQYEQYF.

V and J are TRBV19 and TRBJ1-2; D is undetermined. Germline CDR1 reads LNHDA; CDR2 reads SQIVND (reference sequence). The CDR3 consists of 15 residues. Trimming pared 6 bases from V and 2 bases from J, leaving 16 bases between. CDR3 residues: CASSRGRGTNYGYTF. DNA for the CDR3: TGTGCCAGTAGCCGTGGACGGGGAACGAACTATGGCTACACCTTC. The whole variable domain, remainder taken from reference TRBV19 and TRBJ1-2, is DGGITQSPKYLFRKEGQNVTLSCEQNLNHDAMYWYRQDPGQGLRLIYYSQIVNDFQKGDIAEGYSVSREKKESFPLTVTSAQKNPTAFYLCASSRGRGTNYGYTFGSGTRLTVV.

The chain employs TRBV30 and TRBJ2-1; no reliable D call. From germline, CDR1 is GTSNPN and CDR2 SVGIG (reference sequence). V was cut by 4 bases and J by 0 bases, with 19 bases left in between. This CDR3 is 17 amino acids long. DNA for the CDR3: TGTGCCTGGACTCTCTTCCTCAGTTCCTTCTCCTACAATGAGCAGTTCTTC. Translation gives CAWTLFLSSFSYNEQFF.

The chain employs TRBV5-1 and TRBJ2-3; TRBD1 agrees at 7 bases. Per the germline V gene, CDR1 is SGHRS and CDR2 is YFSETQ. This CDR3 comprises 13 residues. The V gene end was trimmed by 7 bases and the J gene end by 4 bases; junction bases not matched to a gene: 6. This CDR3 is CASHTGASDTQYF. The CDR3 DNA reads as TGCGCCAGCCATACAGGGGCCTCAGATACGCAGTATTTT.

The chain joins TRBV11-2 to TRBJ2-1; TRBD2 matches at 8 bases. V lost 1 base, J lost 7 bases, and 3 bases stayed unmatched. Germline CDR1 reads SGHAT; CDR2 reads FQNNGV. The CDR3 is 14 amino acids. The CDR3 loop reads CASSLVGTRNEQFF. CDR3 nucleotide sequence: TGTGCCAGCAGCTTAGTTGGGACTAGAAATGAGCAGTTCTTC.

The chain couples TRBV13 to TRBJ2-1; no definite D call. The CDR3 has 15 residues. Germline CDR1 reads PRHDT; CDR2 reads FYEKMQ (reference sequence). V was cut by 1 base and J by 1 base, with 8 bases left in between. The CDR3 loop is CASSLAGPSYNEQFF. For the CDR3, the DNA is TGTGCCAGCAGCTTAGCAGGTCCGTCCTACAATGAGCAGTTCTTC.